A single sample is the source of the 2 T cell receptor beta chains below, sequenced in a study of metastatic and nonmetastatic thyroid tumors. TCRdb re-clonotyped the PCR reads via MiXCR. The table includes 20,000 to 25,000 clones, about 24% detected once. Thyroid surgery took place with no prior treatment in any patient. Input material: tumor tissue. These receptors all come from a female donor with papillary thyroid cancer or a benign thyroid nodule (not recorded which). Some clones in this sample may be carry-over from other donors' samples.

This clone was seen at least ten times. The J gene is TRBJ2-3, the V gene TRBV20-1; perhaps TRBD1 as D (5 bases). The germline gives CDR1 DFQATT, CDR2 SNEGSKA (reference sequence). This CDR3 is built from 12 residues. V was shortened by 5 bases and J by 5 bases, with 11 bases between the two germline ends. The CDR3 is CSAPDQGDTQYF. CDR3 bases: TGCAGTGCTCCTGATCAGGGAGATACGCAGTATTTT.

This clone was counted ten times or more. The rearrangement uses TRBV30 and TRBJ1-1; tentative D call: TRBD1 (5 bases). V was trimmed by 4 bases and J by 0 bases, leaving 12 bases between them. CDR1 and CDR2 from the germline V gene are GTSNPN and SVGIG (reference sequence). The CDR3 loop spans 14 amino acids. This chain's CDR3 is CAWITGGMNTEAFF. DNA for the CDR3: TGTGCCTGGATCACGGGGGGAATGAACACTGAAGCTTTCTTT.